This T cell receptor (beta chain) was found in a study of identifying expanded T cells in peripheral blood. Trimming removed 4 bases at V and 0 bases at J, with 12 bases between. The CDR3 length is 15 residues. Germline CDR1 reads MNHNS; CDR2 reads SASEGT. Sequencing was performed with immunoSEQ multiplex PCR; in TCRdb, only in-frame clones are kept and a portion is missing. This repertoire shows 100,000 to 150,000 clones, about four fifths found once; its top ten account for roughly 3.3%. This receptor was identified in a person aged 18 to 75 in good health. The specimen was blood. This chain links TRBV6-1 with TRBJ1-2, with D possibly matching TRBD1 (5 bases). CDR3 residues: CASSGLLTANYGYTF. In nucleotides, the CDR3 is TGTGCCAGCAGTGGGCTACTGACAGCTAACTATGGCTACACCTTC.